This T cell receptor (beta chain) was captured by sequencing in a study of blood T cell repertoires in COVID-19 (dated by TCRdb to 2020 to 2022). The study in broad terms: The collaborator samples originated in the United States, Italy and Spain and spanned the acute and convalescent phases of COVID-19. The prospective study material was composed of cDNA or gDNA derived from T cells, B-cell-depleted T cells, or PBMCs. The dataset comprised deeply sampled blood TCRbeta repertoires from subjects exposed to, actively infected with, or recovered from COVID-19. The repertoires were released in a freely available public database meant as a resource for research on the immune response to SARS-CoV-2. Samples were obtained from the ongoing ImmuneRACE study (first 160 participants) and from approximately 1,200 subjects provided by 6 global collaborators. Nearly every sample came with metadata listing a de-identified subject ID, COVID-19 status, age in years and sex. Where available, HLA class I and class II types were taken from metadata supplied by the sample provider and were not determined by assay-based typing. The paper as a whole reports these results and caveats: The quantity of clinical and demographic metadata differed by source and by participant and was supplied without curation.

One collaborating source in Seattle enrolled patients during active infection and followed them longitudinally through the course of disease. Collaborating institutions collected whole blood in K2EDTA tubes following their own protocols. Collaborator samples were shipped for TCRbeta analysis as frozen whole blood, isolated PBMCs, or DNA extracted from either sample type. As encoded in the germline V gene (reference sequence), CDR1 is MNHNY while CDR2 is SVGAGI. V sheds 4 bases and J sheds 4 bases, leaving 13 bases between their ends. Including the terminal cysteine and phenylalanine, the CDR3 comprises 14 residues. The only DNA kept is the CDR3, 42 bases in frame from the first base. This clone showed up just a few times. Its antigen remains undetermined. Within one base of it there is no much larger clone, and no base qualities were kept. TCRbeta CDR3 regions were amplified from genomic DNA using the immunoSEQ Assay, a bias-controlled multiplex PCR. Under the source paper's analysis protocol: The number of nucleated cells in each sample was estimated by amplification of reference gene primers within the assay. To quantify the absolute abundance of each unique TCRbeta CDR3 rearrangement, sequence reads were collapsed and filtered. For each sample, productive Simpson clonality was calculated by taking the square root of Simpson's diversity index across productive rearrangements. The source is immuneACCESS, and TCRdb retained only in-frame sequences with V and J called. Part of the clones is not carried over; for the studies checked, unresolved V genes explain less than half of this, and the remainder is unexplained. Clone size and V and J calls were adopted from that table, with D and trimming inferred from the DNA. The sample includes roughly 380,000 clones, with approximately 89% observed a single time. The ten largest clones represent less than 2% of the sample.

This receptor was taken from a woman aged 40 to 50 with COVID-19, enrolled during active disease. Source material: peripheral blood. Rearrangement joined TRBV6-6 to TRBJ1-2; TRBD1 is possibly the D segment (5 matching bases). The DNA sequence follows: TGTGCCAGCAGTTCCCCCAGGGAGGGCTATGGCTACACCTTC. It encodes CASSSPREGYGYTF.